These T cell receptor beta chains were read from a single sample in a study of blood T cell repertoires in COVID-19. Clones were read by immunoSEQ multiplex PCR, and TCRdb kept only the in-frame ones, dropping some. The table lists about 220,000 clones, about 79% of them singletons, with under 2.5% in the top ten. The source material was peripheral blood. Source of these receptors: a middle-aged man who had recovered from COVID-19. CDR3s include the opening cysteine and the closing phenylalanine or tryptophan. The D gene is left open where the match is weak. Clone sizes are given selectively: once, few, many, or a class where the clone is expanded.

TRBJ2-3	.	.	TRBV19	CASSLRGRDLTDTQYF	TGTGCCAGTAGTTTGAGGGGGCGGGACCTCACAGATACGCAGTATTTT
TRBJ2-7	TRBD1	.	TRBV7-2	CASTLRQGKYEQYF	TGTGCCAGCACCCTGAGACAGGGGAAGTACGAGCAGTACTTC
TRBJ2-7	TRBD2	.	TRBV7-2	CASRPMLAGTYEQYF	TGTGCCAGCAGACCTATGCTAGCGGGAACCTACGAGCAGTACTTC
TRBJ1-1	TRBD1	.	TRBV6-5	CASSYRTGQFTEAFF	TGTGCCAGCAGTTACCGGACAGGGCAGTTCACTGAAGCTTTCTTT
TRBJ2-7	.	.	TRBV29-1	CSVEGTGGVEQYF	TGCAGCGTTGAGGGAACAGGGGGGGTCGAGCAGTACTTC
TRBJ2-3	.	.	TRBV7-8	CASSFRQTSTDTQYF	TGTGCCAGCAGCTTCAGACAAACTAGCACAGATACGCAGTATTTT
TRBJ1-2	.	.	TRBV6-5	CASSGTGTKNYGYTF	TGTGCCAGCAGCGGTACCGGGACAAAAAACTATGGCTACACCTTC
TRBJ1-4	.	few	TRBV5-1	CASSRQANEKLFF	TGCGCCAGCAGCCGACAGGCTAATGAAAAACTGTTTTTT
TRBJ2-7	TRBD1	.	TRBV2	CASSPMWTGNYEQYF	TGTGCCAGCAGCCCTATGTGGACAGGGAACTACGAGCAGTACTTC
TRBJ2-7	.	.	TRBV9	CASSVSPRTYEQYF	TGTGCCAGCAGCGTAAGTCCGAGAACCTACGAGCAGTACTTC
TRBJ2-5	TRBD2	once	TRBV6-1	CASSEVPRGWEETQYF	TGTGCCAGCAGTGAAGTGCCGCGGGGGTGGGAAGAGACCCAGTACTTC
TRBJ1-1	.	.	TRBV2	CASSDPRANTEAFF	TGTGCCAGCAGTGACCCCAGGGCGAACACTGAAGCTTTCTTT
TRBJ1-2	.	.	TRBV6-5	CASSYSSGDGYTF	TGTGCCAGCAGTTACTCGTCAGGGGATGGCTACACCTTC
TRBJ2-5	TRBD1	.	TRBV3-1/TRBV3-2	CASSPWDRGQETQYF	TGTGCCAGCAGCCCATGGGACAGGGGCCAAGAGACCCAGTACTTC
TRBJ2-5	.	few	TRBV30	CAWSRDNQQTQYF	TGTGCCTGGAGCCGGGACAACCAACAGACCCAGTACTTC
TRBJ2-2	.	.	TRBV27	CASSLFSVRTNTGELFF	TGTGCCAGCAGTTTATTCTCCGTCAGGACGAACACCGGGGAGCTGTTTTTT
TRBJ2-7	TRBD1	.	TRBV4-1	CASSGPQGVTAEQYF	TGCGCCAGCAGCGGCCCCCAGGGGGTAACAGCCGAGCAGTACTTC
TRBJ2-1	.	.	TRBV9	CASSDSWNEQFF	TGTGCCAGCAGCGATAGTTGGAATGAGCAGTTCTTC
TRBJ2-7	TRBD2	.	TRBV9	CASSVEVAGDEQYF	TGTGCCAGCAGCGTAGAAGTGGCGGGAGACGAGCAGTACTTC
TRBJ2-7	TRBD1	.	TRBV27	CASSLQGFVHEQYF	TGTGCCAGCAGCCTACAGGGGTTTGTCCACGAGCAGTACTTC
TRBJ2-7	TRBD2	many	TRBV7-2	CASSLVGGRAKQYF	TGTGCCAGCAGCTTAGTCGGGGGGAGGGCCAAGCAGTACTTC
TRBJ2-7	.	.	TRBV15	CATSRDATSGNEQYF	TGTGCCACCAGCAGAGATGCCACCTCAGGCAACGAGCAGTACTTC
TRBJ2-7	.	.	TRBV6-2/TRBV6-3	CASSLAVSSYEQYF	TGTGCCAGCAGCTTAGCGGTGAGCTCCTACGAGCAGTACTTC
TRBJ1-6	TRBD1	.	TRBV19	CASSIGSGQGANSPLHF	TGTGCCAGTAGTATAGGTTCTGGACAGGGGGCGAATTCACCCCTCCACTTT
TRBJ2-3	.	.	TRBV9	CASSVGFYGGGTQYF	TGTGCCAGCAGCGTAGGTTTCTACGGAGGAGGGACGCAGTATTTT
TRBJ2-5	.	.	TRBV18	CASSPGAQETQYF	TGTGCCAGCTCACCGGGAGCCCAAGAGACCCAGTACTTC
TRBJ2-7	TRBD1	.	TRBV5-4	CASSLGSGGATYEQYF	TGTGCCAGCAGCTTGGGCTCAGGGGGCGCGACTTACGAGCAGTACTTC
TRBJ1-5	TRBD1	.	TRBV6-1	CASSEDRDRGVVNQPQHF	TGTGCCAGCAGTGAAGACCGGGACAGGGGAGTGGTGAATCAGCCCCAGCATTTT
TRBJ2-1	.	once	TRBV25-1	CASESGSYNEQFF	TGTGCCTCGGAGAGCGGTTCCTACAATGAGCAGTTCTTC
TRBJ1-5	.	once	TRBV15	CATSIRGQPQHF	TGTGCCACCAGCATAAGGGGACAGCCCCAGCATTTT
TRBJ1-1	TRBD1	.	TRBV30	CAWSRDRVMNTEAFF	TGTGCCTGGAGCAGAGACAGGGTCATGAACACTGAAGCTTTCTTT
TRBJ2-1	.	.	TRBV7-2	CASSPRGLGGEQFF	TGTGCCAGCAGCCCGCGGGGGCTAGGGGGTGAGCAGTTCTTC
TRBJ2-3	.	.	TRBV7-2	CASSRGAWAEGDTQYF	TGTGCCAGCAGCCGGGGGGCGTGGGCCGAAGGGGATACGCAGTATTTT
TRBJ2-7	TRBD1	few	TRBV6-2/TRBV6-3	CASSTTGTGTYEQYF	TGTGCCAGCAGTACCACCGGGACAGGAACCTACGAGCAGTACTTC
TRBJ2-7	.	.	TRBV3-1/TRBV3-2	CASTQGTEARYF	TGTGCCAGCACCCAGGGCACGGAGGCGCGGTACTTC
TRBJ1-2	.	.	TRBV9	CASSVGQGPQGGYTF	TGTGCCAGCAGCGTAGGGCAGGGGCCACAAGGTGGCTACACCTTC
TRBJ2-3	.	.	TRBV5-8	CASSRLADTQYF	TGTGCCAGCAGCCGGTTAGCAGATACGCAGTATTTT
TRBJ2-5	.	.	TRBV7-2	CASSPKGRGGETQYF	TGTGCCAGCAGCCCTAAGGGAAGGGGAGGCGAGACCCAGTACTTC
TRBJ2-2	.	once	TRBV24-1	CATSDSAAGTLNTGELFF	TGTGCCACCAGTGATTCGGCCGCCGGGACTCTGAACACCGGGGAGCTGTTTTTT
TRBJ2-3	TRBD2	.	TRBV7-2	CASSSTAGWTEQYF	TGTGCCAGCAGCTCTACAGCGGGGTGGACCGAGCAGTATTTT
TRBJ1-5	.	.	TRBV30	CAWSPNNQPQHF	TGTGCCTGGAGTCCTAACAATCAGCCCCAGCATTTT
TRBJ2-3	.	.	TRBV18	CASSLQGTDTQYF	TGTGCCAGCTCCCTACAGGGTACAGATACGCAGTATTTT
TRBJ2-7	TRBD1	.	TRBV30	CAWSVLGTGVDEQYF	TGTGCCTGGAGTGTACTGGGGACAGGGGTGGACGAGCAGTACTTC
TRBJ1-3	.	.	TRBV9	CASSDRSYNSGNTIYF	TGTGCCAGCAGCGACAGGTCCTATAACTCTGGAAACACCATATATTTT
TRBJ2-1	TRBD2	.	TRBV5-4	CASSKTSGSYNEQFF	TGTGCCAGCAGCAAAACTAGCGGGAGTTACAATGAGCAGTTCTTC